These 5 T cell receptor beta chains originate from one sample sequenced in a study of blood T cells in healthy people across ages. Combining a sample-barcoded 5' primer with a J-beta primer mix, a second PCR ran for roughly 6 to 11 cycles. TCRdb processed the 5' RACE reads anew with MiXCR; each CDR3 protein has one entry. The sample shows about 730,000 distinct CDR3 sequences, 35% to 45% of them seen only once. Sequencing was performed on blood. Every receptor here comes from a woman aged 55-75 years in good health.

On this clonotype itself: At one boundary the junction diverges from the germline segment, which might be a read error. The genes are TRBV6-6 and TRBJ2-1; 9 positions match TRBD2. The CDR3 is 17 residues long. Per the germline V gene, CDR1 is MNHNY and CDR2 is SVGAGI (reference sequence). DNA of the CDR3: TGTACCAGCAGTTATTCTAGCGGGGAGACCCTCTACAATGAGCAGTTCTTC. Protein: CTSSYSSGETLYNEQFF.

There are many counts of this clonotype. V is TRBV29-1 and J is TRBJ2-1; D is ambiguous. CDR3 length: 11 residues. From germline, CDR1 is SQVTM and CDR2 ANQGSEA. V lost 4 bases to trimming and J lost 8 bases, with 9 bases between them. The CDR3 loop is CSVVILDEQFF. The DNA of the CDR3 is TGCAGCGTTGTGATCCTGGATGAGCAGTTCTTC.

The sample holds a few counts of this clonotype. The gene calls are TRBV18 and TRBJ2-7; 12 nucleotides agree with TRBD2. The CDR3 loop spans 16 amino acids. Germline V gene sequence: CDR1 KGHSH, CDR2 LQKENI. V lost 6 bases to trimming and J lost 0 bases; unmatched junction nucleotides: 6. The CDR3: CASSQGTSGPSYEQYF. The DNA of the CDR3 is TGTGCCAGCTCCCAAGGGACTAGCGGGCCCTCCTACGAGCAGTACTTC.

V gene TRBV20-1 combines with J gene TRBJ2-7; 7 bases align to TRBD1. There are 17 residues in the CDR3. J was trimmed by 4 bases and V by 3 bases; bases with no gene match: 18. The germline CDR1 and CDR2 sequences are DFQATT and SNEGSKA (reference sequence). CDR3 sequence reads: CSASGQVFPSSIYEQYF. The CDR3, as DNA: TGCAGTGCTAGCGGACAGGTTTTCCCTTCGAGCATTTACGAGCAGTACTTC.

The rearrangement uses TRBV13 and TRBJ2-7; no clear D gene. The CDR3 is made up of 14 amino acids. The V gene lost 5 bases and the J gene lost 1 base, with 12 bases spanning the gap. Germline values: CDR1 PRHDT, CDR2 FYEKMQ (reference sequence). For the CDR3, the DNA is TGTGCCAGCAGCCGTCAGGACGGTTCCTACGAGCAGTACTTC. It translates to CASSRQDGSYEQYF.